This TCR beta chain was found in a study of T cells in Graves' hyperthyroidism and ophthalmopathy. Hyperthyroidism, newly diagnosed and lasting under 2 months, affected patients aged 18 to 65. This clonotype was picked up many times. CDR1 and CDR2 (germline): MNHNS, SASEGT. With V trimmed by 3 bases and J by 3 bases, 5 bases remained unmatched. The CDR3 length is 14 residues. TCR beta CDR3 region amplification was performed from RNA transcripts. TCR CDR3 regions were first amplified by RT-PCR with HTBI primers. One entry per CDR3 protein, called by TCRdb with MiXCR from the multiplex PCR reads. This sample has about 380,000 distinct CDR3 sequences, with approximately 15% found just once.

Sequencing input: blood. V is TRBV6-1 and J is TRBJ2-7; 7 bases agree with TRBD1. The receptor was derived from a man aged 30 to 45 with Graves' hyperthyroidism that later progressed to Graves' ophthalmopathy. In DNA, the CDR3 is TGTGCCAGCAGTGATAGGGGGCCGAGCTACGAGCAGTACTTC. Translating gives CASSDRGPSYEQYF.